These 28 T cell receptor beta chains were all obtained from the same sample, sequenced in a study of T cell repertoires in cytomegalovirus infection. These TCRs' antigens remain unknown. MiXCR, run by TCRdb on the reads, gives a single entry per CDR3 protein. This table has 800,000 to 950,000 distinct CDR3 sequences, 32% appearing once. Source: cultured CD8+ T cells from PBMCs, taken from culture after CMV antigen stimulation. The source is a human donor in good health (CMV status not recorded). Some clones in this sample may be carry-over from other donors' samples.

This clonotype appeared once. The chain carries TRBV11-2 and TRBJ2-5; 15 nucleotides align to TRBD2. This CDR3 comprises 18 residues. Germline CDR1 and CDR2: SGHAT and FQNNGV. The junction had 12 bases not matched to a gene; V was cut back by 5 bases and J by 5 bases. The CDR3 region has the DNA TGTGCCAGCAGCCCTAATTCGGGACTAGCGGGGGGCCACGAGACCCAGTACTTC. Its protein is CASSPNSGLAGGHETQYF.

This clonotype was recorded at least ten times. The chain employs TRBV7-2 and TRBJ1-6; no clear D gene. V lost 5 bases, J lost 1 base, and 9 bases lay in between. Germline assignment: CDR1 SGHTA and CDR2 FQGNSA. This CDR3 has 15 residues. The CDR3 here is CASSPLDSYNSPLHF. CDR3 coding DNA: TGTGCCAGCAGCCCCCTTGATTCCTATAATTCACCCCTCCACTTT.

This clonotype turned up a few times. The junction does not match germline at one end; this may be a read error. The chain uses TRBV7-7 and TRBJ2-3; weak D call: TRBD1 (6 bases). CDR1 is SSHAT and CDR2 is FNYEAQ in the germline V gene (reference sequence). CDR3 size: 15 residues. CDR3 region: CASSFTGSGTDTQYF. For the CDR3, the DNA is TGTGCTAGCAGCTTCACAGGGAGTGGGACAGATACGCAGTATTTT. Based on the CDR3 plus reference TRBV7-7 and TRBJ2-3, the full variable domain is GAGVSQSPRYKVTKRGQDVTLRCDPISSHATLYWYQQALGQGPEFLTYFNYEAQPDKSGLPSDRFSAERPEGSISTLTIQRTEQRDSAMYRCASSFTGSGTDTQYFGPGTRLTVL.

This clonotype was counted a single time. Possible read error: a much larger clone is one base away. The CDR3 DNA reads TGTGCCAGCAGCTTCAGGCAGGTGATGAATCAGCCCCGGCATTTT. Translation: CASSFRQVMNQPRHF. The V gene is TRBV7-4, the J gene TRBJ1-5, with no clear D. CDR3 size: 15 residues. From germline, CDR1 is SGHVT and CDR2 SQSDAQ. Filled out from reference TRBV7-4 and TRBJ1-5, the complete variable domain reads GAGVSQSPRYKVAKRGRDVALRCDSISGHVTLYWYRQTLGQGSEVLTYSQSDAQRDKSGRPSGRFSAERPERSVSTLKIQRTEQGDSAVYLCASSFRQVMNQPRHFGDGTRLSIL.

Many counts were recorded for this clonotype. The chain links TRBV7-8 to TRBJ2-7; D is possibly TRBD2 (6 bases). In germline, CDR1 is SGHVS, CDR2 FQNEAQ. The CDR3 has 16 amino acids. Trimming cost V 2 bases and J 0 bases, with 14 bases left between them. CDR3 DNA: TGTGCCAGCAGCTTATCAGGACTACTAAGCTCCTACGAGCAGTACTTC. It is translated as CASSLSGLLSSYEQYF.

This chain connects TRBV14 to TRBJ1-1; tentative D call: TRBD1 (5 bases). In germline, CDR1 is SGHDN, CDR2 FVKESK. Trimming stripped 7 bases from V and 0 bases from J, with 15 bases between. The CDR3 runs to 15 residues. CDR3 sequence (DNA): TGTGCCAGCACCGCTAGCTGGGGCGTGAACACTGAAGCTTTCTTT. Translation gives CASTASWGVNTEAFF. The full variable domain, its missing parts supplied by reference TRBV14 and TRBJ1-1, is EAGVTQFPSHSVIEKGQTVTLRCDPISGHDNLYWYRRVMGKEIKFLLHFVKESKQDESGMPNNRFLAERTGGTYSTLKVQPAELEDSGVYFCASTASWGVNTEAFFGQGTRLTVV.

The chain combines TRBV5-1 with TRBJ1-2; no clear D gene. The CDR3 consists of 17 residues. Trimming stripped 0 bases from V and 0 bases from J, with 15 bases between. The germline gives CDR1 SGHRS, CDR2 YFSETQ. Here the CDR3 DNA reads TGCGCCAGCAGCTTGGATTTCGTTCCAGAGTCTAACTATGGCTACACCTTC. This translates into CASSLDFVPESNYGYTF. Based on the CDR3 plus reference TRBV5-1 and TRBJ1-2, the full variable domain is KAGVTQTPRYLIKTRGQQVTLSCSPISGHRSVSWYQQTPGQGLQFLFEYFSETQRNKGNFPGRFSGRQFSNSRSEMNVSTLELGDSALYLCASSLDFVPESNYGYTFGSGTRLTVV.

This clonotype was seen only a few times. V is TRBV6-2 or TRBV6-3 and J is TRBJ2-7, with 12 bases matching TRBD1. From germline, CDR1 is MNHEY and CDR2 SVGEGT. This CDR3 is built from 17 residues. V shed 4 bases, J shed 7 bases, and the junction held 14 bases outside the gene matches. For the CDR3, the DNA is TGTGCCAGCAGTTGGACCCCGGGGACAGGGGGCGCGTGGGAGCAGTACGTC. Residues: CASSWTPGTGGAWEQYV.

This clonotype was detected only a few times. The rearrangement links TRBV10-3 to TRBJ2-7, with D possibly TRBD2 on 6 matching bases. There are 12 residues in the CDR3. V gave up 3 bases and J gave up 4 bases, with 7 bases separating them. From germline, CDR1 is ENHRY and CDR2 SYGVKD. For the CDR3, the DNA is TGTGCCATCAGTGACGGGGGATACGAGCAGTACTTC. It yields the protein CAISDGGYEQYF.

There are many counts of this clonotype. This chain joins TRBV6-2 or TRBV6-3 and TRBJ1-6; 8 nucleotides match TRBD1. The CDR3 runs 14 residues. Germline values: CDR1 MNHEY, CDR2 SVGEGT. V shed 6 bases and J 6 bases; nucleotides not matched to a gene: 4. The CDR3, as DNA: TGTGCCAGCAGCTACGGACAGGGTAATTCACCCCTCCACTTT. Amino acid sequence: CASSYGQGNSPLHF.

J is TRBJ1-2 and V is TRBV9; tentatively, D is TRBD1 (5 bases). CDR1 and CDR2 (germline): SGDLS, YYNGEE. The CDR3 is 15 residues long. V lost 3 bases and J 1 base, leaving 13 bases between the germline ends. This CDR3 reads CASSAHRTLNYGYTF. Here the CDR3 DNA reads TGTGCCAGCAGCGCCCACAGGACCCTTAACTATGGCTACACCTTC. The variable domain in full, with the rest retrieved from reference TRBV9 and TRBJ1-2, is DSGVTQTPKHLITATGQRVTLRCSPRSGDLSVYWYQQSLDQGLQFLIQYYNGEERAKGNILERFSAQQFPDLHSELNLSSLELGDSALYFCASSAHRTLNYGYTFGSGTRLTVV.

This clonotype was picked up a small number of times. The CDR3 DNA follows: TGTGCCGCACAGGGAGAGGGGGGCCGGGAGACCCAGTACTTC. It specifies CAAQGEGGRETQYF. The chain uses TRBV7-8 and TRBJ2-5, with D possibly being TRBD1 or TRBD2 (6 bases each). Germline loops: CDR1 SGHVS, CDR2 FQNEAQ. Trimming took off 11 bases at V and 5 bases at J, with 21 bases between the two ends. This CDR3 is built from 14 residues.

In its sample, this clonotype was seen a few times. This chain joins TRBV7-8 and TRBJ2-7; 8 bases fit TRBD2. The V gene's germline CDR1 is SGHVS and CDR2 FQNEAQ. V lost 6 bases, J lost 2 bases, and 9 bases stayed unmatched. The CDR3 contains 15 residues. The DNA for the CDR3 is TGTGCCAGCAGTCGGGGCGGGGGGTACCCCTACGAGCAGTACGTC. Its protein is CASSRGGGYPYEQYV.

The CDR3 sequence: CASSLGQGRYEQYF. CDR3 coding DNA: TGTGCCAGCAGCTTGGGACAGGGTCGCTACGAGCAGTACTTC. The chain uses TRBV5-6 and TRBJ2-7, with 7 positions matching TRBD1. Germline lookup yields CDR1 SGHDT and CDR2 YYEEEE. Losses at the gene ends were 0 bases for V and 3 bases for J; bases not matched to a gene: 3. The CDR3 is 14 residues long.

The chain is built from TRBV7-6 and TRBJ1-1; weak D call: TRBD1 (5 bases). CDR3 length: 14 amino acids. The germline gives CDR1 SGHVS, CDR2 FNYEAQ. The V and J ends lost 5 bases and 4 bases respectively, with 14 bases between them. In nucleotides, the CDR3 is TGTGCCAGCAGCCCGAGGGGTATGGGCACTGAAGCTTTCTTT. Translation gives CASSPRGMGTEAFF.

This clonotype was recorded at least ten times. V usage is TRBV7-8 and J usage is TRBJ2-5; 7 positions match TRBD1. CDR3 length: 16 residues. Germline V gene data show CDR1 as SGHVS and CDR2 as FQNEAQ. After removal of 2 bases from V and 3 bases from J, the junction contained 9 bases not matched to a gene. CDR3 DNA: TGTGCCAGCAGCTTACCCAGACAGGGTAATAAAGAGACCCAGTACTTC. As protein: CASSLPRQGNKETQYF.

This clonotype occurred a few times. The rearrangement links TRBV7-6 to TRBJ1-2, with 9 bases matching TRBD1. The CDR3 is 17 amino acids. Germline CDR1 reads SGHVS; CDR2 reads FNYEAQ. Losses at the gene ends were 5 bases for V and 0 bases for J; bases not matched to a gene: 10. The CDR3 sequence: CASSPRDRVFANYGYTF. For the CDR3, the DNA is TGTGCCAGCAGCCCCCGGGACAGGGTTTTCGCTAACTATGGCTACACCTTC. Full variable domain (rest looked up from reference TRBV7-6 and TRBJ1-2): GAGVSQSPRYKVTKRGQDVALRCDPISGHVSLYWYRQALGQGPEFLTYFNYEAQQDKSGLPNDRFSAERPEGSISTLTIQRTEQRDSAMYRCASSPRDRVFANYGYTFGSGTRLTVV.

This clonotype was seen repeatedly, ten times or more. The genes are TRBV7-2 and TRBJ1-1; D is ambiguous. This CDR3 is 16 amino acids long. CDR1 SGHTA and CDR2 FQGNSA come from the germline V gene. Deletions cut 5 bases from V and 7 bases from J, with 23 bases between. CDR3 in DNA: TGTGCCAGCAGCCCTACCTTTACGGGTATTTTGAATGAAGCTTTCTTT. It yields the protein CASSPTFTGILNEAFF.

This chain connects TRBV12-3 or TRBV12-4 to TRBJ1-1; D gene ambiguous. With 4 bases removed from V and 7 bases from J, the gap between germline ends came to 10 bases. The CDR3 is made up of 12 amino acids. The CDR3 nucleotides read TGTGCCAGCAGTTACGTGCCGGGTGAAGCTTTCTTT. It is translated as CASSYVPGEAFF.

The chain recombines TRBV7-2 with TRBJ1-3; D not resolved. Trimming removed 5 bases from V and 3 bases from J, with 11 bases in between. The CDR3 runs to 14 residues. Per germline, CDR1 SGHTA and CDR2 FQGNSA. The CDR3 sequence is CASSTTTSGNTIYF. CDR3 in DNA: TGTGCCAGCAGCACTACGACCAGTGGAAACACCATATATTTT.

The table lists this clonotype with a few counts. The CDR3 DNA sequence: TGTGCCAGCAGCACTACTAGCCCAGGGGATGAGCAGTTCTTC. Encoded protein: CASSTTSPGDEQFF. The rearrangement joins TRBV12-3 or TRBV12-4 to TRBJ2-1, with D perhaps assigned TRBD1 or TRBD2 (6 bases each). Trimming removed 6 bases at V and 8 bases at J, with 17 bases between. This CDR3 has 14 residues.

This clonotype appeared a single time. The chain uses TRBV19 and TRBJ2-2; 7 bases fit TRBD2. The CDR3 consists of 16 residues. V was clipped by 5 bases and J by 3 bases; unmatched bases: 9. Germline V gives CDR1 LNHDA, CDR2 SQIVND (reference sequence). CDR3 protein: CASSQPRRGDTGELFF. CDR3 DNA: TGTGCCAGTAGTCAGCCCCGACGGGGGGACACCGGGGAGCTGTTTTTT.

This clonotype was observed at least ten times. V is TRBV7-3 and J is TRBJ2-2; the match to TRBD1 covers 7 bases. CDR3 length: 16 residues. CDR1 and CDR2 from the germline V gene are SGHTA and FQGTGA. V lost 5 bases to trimming and J lost 8 bases; unmatched junction nucleotides: 14. CDR3 amino acids: CASSIGQALKRGELFF. Here the CDR3 DNA reads TGTGCCAGCAGCATTGGACAGGCCCTCAAGCGGGGGGAGCTGTTTTTT.

The sample holds a few counts of this clonotype. This chain uses TRBV7-2 with TRBJ2-3; 8 bases fit TRBD2. The CDR3 loop spans 17 amino acids. J gave up 3 bases and V 1 base, and 9 bases lay outside the gene matches. Germline V lookup: CDR1 SGHTA, CDR2 FQGNSA. The CDR3 sequence is CASSLGLAGGRTDTQYF. In nucleotides, the CDR3 is TGTGCCAGCAGCTTAGGGCTGGCGGGGGGTCGGACAGATACGCAGTATTTT.

The rearrangement joins TRBV7-8 to TRBJ2-7; 7 positions match TRBD1. Germline CDR1 reads SGHVS; CDR2 reads FQNEAQ. Trimming took 1 base from V and 4 from J; bases not matched to a gene: 7. The length of the CDR3 is 15 residues. In nucleotides, the CDR3 is TGTGCCAGCAGCTTAGGGCGGTCAGGGGGTTACGAGCAGTACGTC. It specifies CASSLGRSGGYEQYV.

On this clonotype itself: A read error may explain this, as a much larger clone is one base away. The J gene is TRBJ2-5, the V gene TRBV7-6, with D possibly being TRBD1 (5 bases). CDR3 length equals 15 residues. CDR1 SGHVS and CDR2 FNYEAQ come from the germline V gene. In nucleotides, the CDR3 is TGTGCCAACAGCTTACTGTCGACAGTCCAAGAGACCCAGTACTTC. It codes for CANSLLSTVQETQYF.

The V and J genes are TRBV7-9 and TRBJ2-5, with TRBD2 identical over 8 bases. This CDR3 has 16 amino acids. Germline CDR1 is SEHNR and CDR2 is FQNEAQ (reference sequence). V was pared by 4 bases and J by 5 bases, with 12 bases of the junction left unmatched. In DNA, the CDR3 is TGTGCCAGCAGCTGGCGAGATAGCGGGGAGGGGGAGACCCAGTACTTC. It encodes CASSWRDSGEGETQYF. Full variable domain (remainder filled in from reference TRBV7-9 and TRBJ2-5): DTGVSQNPRHKITKRGQNVTFRCDPISEHNRLYWYRQTLGQGPEFLTYFQNEAQLEKSRLLSDRFSAERPKGSFSTLEIQRTEQGDSAMYLCASSWRDSGEGETQYFGPGTRLLVL.

V usage is TRBV25-1 and J usage is TRBJ2-5; 8 nucleotides match TRBD1. Germline V lookup: CDR1 MGHDK, CDR2 SYGVNS. The CDR3 sequence is 13 residues long. Unmatched junction bases numbered 6, after V lost 7 bases and J lost 5 bases. The CDR3 loop is CASNRRGLETQYF. Written as DNA, the CDR3 is TGTGCCAGCAATCGCAGGGGGCTGGAGACCCAGTACTTC.